This T cell receptor beta chain originates from a study of Graves' ophthalmopathy and Graves' hyperthyroidism. This clonotype has more than one count but fewer than ten. Amplification from RNA transcripts yielded the TCR beta CDR3 regions. RT-PCR in the first round used HTBI primers; a second-round multiplex PCR followed. One entry per CDR3 protein, called by TCRdb with MiXCR from the multiplex PCR reads. The repertoire holds around 1.1 million distinct CDR3 sequences, with about 38% as singletons. The length of the CDR3 is 12 residues. With 5 bases removed from V and 1 base from J, the gap between germline ends came to 8 bases. The germline CDR1 and CDR2 sequences are DFQATT and SNEGSKA (reference sequence).

The source material was peripheral blood or thyroid tissue (not recorded which). The receptor was isolated from an adult man with Graves' hyperthyroidism. The chain uses TRBV20-1 and TRBJ1-1, with a possible D match to TRBD1 (5 bases). The CDR3 sequence is CSAPRGNTEAFF. CDR3 DNA sequence: TGCAGTGCTCCGAGGGGGAACACTGAAGCTTTCTTT.